This T cell receptor (beta chain) was identified during a study of T cell responses to AZD1222 COVID-19 vaccine. The table came from immunoSEQ multiplex PCR; TCRdb's copy has only in-frame clones and leaves some out. The top ten clones hold 1.5% to 2% of a sample with 150,000 to 200,000 clones, over 80% of them seen once. CDR3 length equals 15 residues. Germline V gives CDR1 MGHRA, CDR2 YSYEKL. The trim removed 4 bases at V and 8 bases at J, leaving 8 bases unmatched. The rearrangement links TRBV4-1 to TRBJ1-4; 9 bases are shared with TRBD1. This receptor was taken from an adult in good health. This material consisted of peripheral blood, taken on day 0 of AZD1222 vaccination. The CDR3 DNA follows: TGCGCCAGCAGCCGGGGACAGGGAGAGGGCGAAAAACTGTTTTTT. Residues: CASSRGQGEGEKLFF.